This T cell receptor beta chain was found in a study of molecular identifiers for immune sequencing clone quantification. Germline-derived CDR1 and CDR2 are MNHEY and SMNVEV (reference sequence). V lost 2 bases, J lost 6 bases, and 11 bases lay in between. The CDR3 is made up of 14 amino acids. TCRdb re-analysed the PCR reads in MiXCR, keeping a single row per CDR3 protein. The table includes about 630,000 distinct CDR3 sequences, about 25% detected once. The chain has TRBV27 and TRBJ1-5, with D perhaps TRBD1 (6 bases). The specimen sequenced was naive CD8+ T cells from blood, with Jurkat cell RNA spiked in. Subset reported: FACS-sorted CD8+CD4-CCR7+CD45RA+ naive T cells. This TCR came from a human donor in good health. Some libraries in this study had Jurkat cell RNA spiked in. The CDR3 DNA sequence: TGTGCCAGCAGTTTAAAGGGGGGAGGTCAGCCCCAGCATTTT. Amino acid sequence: CASSLKGGGQPQHF.